This T cell receptor beta chain was found in a study of response to subunit inactivated influenza vaccine. Study conclusions and caveats: It was the authors' suggestion that each seasonal influenza vaccination recruits few new T cells.

The germline V gene has CDR1 MDHEN and CDR2 SYDVKM. Unmatched junction bases numbered 7, after V lost 6 bases and J lost 4 bases. The CDR3 has 15 amino acids. TCRdb fed the RT-PCR reads into MiXCR, producing one record per CDR3 protein. This repertoire shows around 710,000 distinct CDR3 sequences, 14% found once; its top ten account for around 6.5%. This clonotype was recorded a few times. The target antigen is unknown. The receptor was derived from a man between 50 and 59 years old who received an inactivated influenza vaccine. Sequencing used PBMCs from blood, obtained 14 days before vaccination. This sequence joins TRBV28 and TRBJ2-3; 10 bases are a match to TRBD2. CDR3 amino acids: CASRQQRGGADTQYF. Written as DNA, the CDR3 is TGTGCCAGCAGGCAGCAGCGGGGGGGCGCAGATACGCAGTATTTT.